The source of this TCR beta chain is a study of T cell responses to AZD1222 COVID-19 vaccine. To note about this clone: Its antigen is currently unknown.

Clones were sequenced by immunoSEQ multiplex PCR, and TCRdb holds only the in-frame ones, with some missing. The data contain 150,000 or so clones, approximately 92% of them seen just once; the ten biggest clones take up roughly 2.3%. Study conclusions and caveats: Just a handful of people given AZD1222 tested seropositive at baseline. Repertoires were collected only later (after the peak T cell response had occurred). It should be noted that donors were predominantly white British and more often female, and clonal diversity was possibly underestimated.

The ends lost 8 bases at V and 1 base at J; junction bases unmatched: 13. The germline gives CDR1 SNHLY, CDR2 FYNNEI. The CDR3 loop spans 17 amino acids. Sample: peripheral blood, taken on day 0 of AZD1222 vaccination. This sequence was found in an adult in good health. The chain combines TRBV2 with TRBJ2-4, with TRBD1 matching 8 bases. Written as DNA, the CDR3 is TGTGCCAGCGGGCAGGGGGCTTTTAGTGGGGCCAAAAACATTCAGTACTTC. Its protein product is CASGQGAFSGAKNIQYF.